Sequencing of this TCR beta chain was carried out in a study of blood T cell repertoires in COVID-19. Study-level information: Sources were T cells, B-cell-depleted T cells, or PBMCs; the material itself was cDNA or gDNA.

J lost 6 bases, V lost 3 bases, and 8 bases had no gene match. The CDR3 is made up of 15 amino acids. Germline-derived CDR1 and CDR2 are LGHDT and YNNKEL (reference sequence). Produced via immunoSEQ multiplex PCR; TCRdb's table is partial and in-frame only. The sample contains around 100,000 clones, more than 85% of which appear only once. The chain combines TRBV3-1 (or the pseudogene TRBV3-2) with TRBJ2-1; 7 positions agree with TRBD1. Specimen: peripheral blood. The source of this sequence is a man in his fifties or sixties with active COVID-19. In nucleotides, the CDR3 is TGTGCCAGCAGCCAGTTGGACAGGAAGGTCAATGAGCAGTTCTTC. Its translation is CASSQLDRKVNEQFF.